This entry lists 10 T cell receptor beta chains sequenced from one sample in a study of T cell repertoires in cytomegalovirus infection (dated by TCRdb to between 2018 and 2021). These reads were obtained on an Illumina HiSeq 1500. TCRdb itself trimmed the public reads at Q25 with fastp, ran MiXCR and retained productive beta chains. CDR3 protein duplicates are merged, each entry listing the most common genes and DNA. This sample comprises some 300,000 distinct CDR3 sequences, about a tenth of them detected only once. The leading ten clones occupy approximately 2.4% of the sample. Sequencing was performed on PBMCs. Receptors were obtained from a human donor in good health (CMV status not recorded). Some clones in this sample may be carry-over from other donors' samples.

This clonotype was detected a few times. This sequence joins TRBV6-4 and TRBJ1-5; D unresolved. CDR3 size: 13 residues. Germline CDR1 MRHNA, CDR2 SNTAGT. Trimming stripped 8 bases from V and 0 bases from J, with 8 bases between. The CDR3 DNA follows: TGTGCCAGCGCTCCAACTAGCAATCAGCCCCAGCATTTT. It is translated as CASAPTSNQPQHF.

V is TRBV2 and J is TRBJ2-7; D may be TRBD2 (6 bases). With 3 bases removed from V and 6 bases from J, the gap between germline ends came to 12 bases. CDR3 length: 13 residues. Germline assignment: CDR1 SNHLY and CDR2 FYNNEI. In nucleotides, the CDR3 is TGTGCCAGCAGTGAGGGGGAGGTGTCCGAGCAGTACGTC. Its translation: CASSEGEVSEQYV.

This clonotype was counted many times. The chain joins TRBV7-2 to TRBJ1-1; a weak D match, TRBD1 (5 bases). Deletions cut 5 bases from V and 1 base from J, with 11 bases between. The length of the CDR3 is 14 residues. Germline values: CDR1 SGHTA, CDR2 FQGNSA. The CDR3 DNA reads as TGTGCCAGCAGCCCGGGGAGGGGGAACACTGAAGCTTTCTTT. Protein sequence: CASSPGRGNTEAFF.

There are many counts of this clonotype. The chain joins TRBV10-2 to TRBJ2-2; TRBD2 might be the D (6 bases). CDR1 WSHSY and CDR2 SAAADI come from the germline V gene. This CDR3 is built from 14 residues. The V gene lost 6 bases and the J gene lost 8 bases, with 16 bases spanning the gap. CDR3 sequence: CASRASDLTGELFF. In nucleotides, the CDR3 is TGCGCCAGCAGAGCTAGCGATCTAACGGGGGAGCTGTTTTTT.

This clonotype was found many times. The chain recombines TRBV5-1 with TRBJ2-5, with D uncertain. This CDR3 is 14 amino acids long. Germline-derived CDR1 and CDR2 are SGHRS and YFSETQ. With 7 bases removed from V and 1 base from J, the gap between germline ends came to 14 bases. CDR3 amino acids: CASFLGPSQETQYF. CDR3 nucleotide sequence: TGCGCCAGCTTCCTCGGGCCGTCCCAAGAGACCCAGTACTTC.

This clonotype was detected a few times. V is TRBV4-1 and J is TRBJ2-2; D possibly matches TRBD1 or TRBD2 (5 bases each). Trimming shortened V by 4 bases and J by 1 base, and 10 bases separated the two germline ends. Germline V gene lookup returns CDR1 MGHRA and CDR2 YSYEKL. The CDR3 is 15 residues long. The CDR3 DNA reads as TGCGCCAGCAGCCCAGTTGGGGGGAACACCGGGGAGCTGTTTTTT. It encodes CASSPVGGNTGELFF.

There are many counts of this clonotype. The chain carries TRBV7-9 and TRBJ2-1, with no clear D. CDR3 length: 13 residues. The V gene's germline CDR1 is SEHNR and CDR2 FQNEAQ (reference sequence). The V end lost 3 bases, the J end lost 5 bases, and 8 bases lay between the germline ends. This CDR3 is CASSLKADNEQFF. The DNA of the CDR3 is TGTGCCAGCAGCTTGAAGGCCGACAATGAGCAGTTCTTC.

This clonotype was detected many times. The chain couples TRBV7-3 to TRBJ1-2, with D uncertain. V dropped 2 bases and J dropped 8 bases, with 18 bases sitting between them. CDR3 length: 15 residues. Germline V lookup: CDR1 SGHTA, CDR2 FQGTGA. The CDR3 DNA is TGTGCCAGCAGCTTAGGATCTAGCATGATCTACGGCTACACCTTC. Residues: CASSLGSSMIYGYTF.

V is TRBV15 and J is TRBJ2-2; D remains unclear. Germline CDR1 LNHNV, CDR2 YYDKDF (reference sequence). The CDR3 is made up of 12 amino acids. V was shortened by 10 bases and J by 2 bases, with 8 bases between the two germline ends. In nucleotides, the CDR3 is TGTGCCAGCATCAGAAACACCGGGGAGCTGTTTTTT. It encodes CASIRNTGELFF.

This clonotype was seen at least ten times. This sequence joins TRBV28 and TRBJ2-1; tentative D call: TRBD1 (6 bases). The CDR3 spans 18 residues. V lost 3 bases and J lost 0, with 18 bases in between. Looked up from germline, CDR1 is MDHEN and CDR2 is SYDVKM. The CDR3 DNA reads TGTGCCAGCAGTTTCTCCAATGCAGGGGCTCGCTCCTACAATGAGCAGTTCTTC. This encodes CASSFSNAGARSYNEQFF.